Below, 20 T cell receptor beta chains from the same sample are listed, as sequenced in a study of blood T cell repertoires in COVID-19. This table comes from immunoSEQ multiplex PCR, and its TCRdb copy is limited to in-frame clones, with some not included. The sample consists of fewer than 400,000 clones, about nine tenths of them appearing once. Sequenced material: PBMCs or T cells enriched from blood (not recorded which). The source is a man aged 25-45 years who had recovered from COVID-19.

The CDR3 is CASSQDRADLGLENIQYF. For the CDR3, the DNA is TGTGCCAGCAGCCAAGACAGGGCGGACCTGGGCCTCGAAAACATTCAGTACTTC. The chain links TRBV14 to TRBJ2-4; possible D gene TRBD1, 5 bases. Per the germline V gene, CDR1 is SGHDN and CDR2 is FVKESK. V was pared by 0 bases and J by 5 bases, with 20 bases between. The CDR3 totals 18 residues.

The J gene is TRBJ2-1, the V gene TRBV5-1; 9 nucleotides agree with TRBD1. Germline V lookup: CDR1 SGHRS, CDR2 YFSETQ. This CDR3 has 14 residues. After removal of 7 bases from V and 4 bases from J, the junction contained 6 bases not matched to a gene. The CDR3 loop is CASGRDRVYNEQFF. CDR3 nucleotides: TGCGCCAGCGGGAGGGACAGGGTTTACAATGAGCAGTTCTTC.

The chain couples TRBV6-5 to TRBJ1-1; D is possibly TRBD1 (6 bases). CDR3 length equals 15 residues. With 5 bases removed from V and 0 bases from J, the gap between germline ends came to 13 bases. Germline CDR1 reads MNHEY; CDR2 reads SVGAGI. CDR3 sequence: CASSLRTDMNTEAFF. CDR3 nucleotide sequence: TGTGCCAGCAGTCTTCGGACAGATATGAACACTGAAGCTTTCTTT.

This rearrangement joins TRBV7-9 to TRBJ1-2, with D perhaps TRBD1 (5 bases). The CDR3 extends over 13 amino acids. CDR1 SEHNR and CDR2 FQNEAQ come from the germline V gene (reference sequence). Trimming took 0 bases from V and 8 from J, leaving 10 bases between them. The CDR3 reads CASSLAGGRGYTF. The CDR3 DNA is TGTGCCAGCAGCTTAGCGGGGGGTAGAGGCTACACCTTC.

CDR3 in amino acids: CASSSTGGSYNEQFF. The CDR3 bases are TGTGCCAGCAGCTCCACAGGGGGCTCCTACAATGAGCAGTTCTTC. V is TRBV7-2 and J is TRBJ2-1; 8 bases are shared with TRBD1. The germline V gene encodes CDR1 SGHTA and CDR2 FQGNSA. V gave up 4 bases and J gave up 0 bases; unmatched junction bases: 2. The CDR3 is 15 amino acids.

The chain recombines TRBV4-1 with TRBJ2-3; 10 bases are a match to TRBD1. The length of the CDR3 is 16 residues. From germline, CDR1 is MGHRA and CDR2 YSYEKL. J lost 2 bases, V lost 1 base, and 3 bases had no gene match. CDR3 nucleotide sequence: TGCGCCAGCAGCCAAGGGGACAGGGGTTCCACAGATACGCAGTATTTT. As protein: CASSQGDRGSTDTQYF.

V and J are TRBV5-6 and TRBJ2-5; 14 bases map to TRBD2. V dropped 0 bases and J dropped 5; count of bases not matched to a gene: 3. CDR1 and CDR2 from the germline V gene are SGHDT and YYEEEE. There are 16 residues in the CDR3. The CDR3 nucleotides read TGTGCCAGCAGCTTGGGACTAGCGGGGGGGCTGGAGACCCAGTACTTC. Protein product: CASSLGLAGGLETQYF.

The chain is built from TRBV7-6 and TRBJ2-7; 9 nucleotides match TRBD2. V was pared by 5 bases and J by 4 bases, with 15 bases of the junction left unmatched. CDR3 length: 17 amino acids. Germline-derived CDR1 and CDR2 are SGHVS and FNYEAQ. CDR3 protein: CASSRKLAGGEPYEQYF. The CDR3 region has the DNA TGTGCCAGCAGCCGAAAACTAGCGGGCGGGGAACCGTACGAGCAGTACTTC.

The rearrangement uses TRBV28 and TRBJ1-4; D unclear. The CDR3 covers 11 residues. CDR1 and CDR2 (germline): MDHEN, SYDVKM. Trimming took off 2 bases at V and 11 bases at J, with 6 bases between the two ends. CDR3 in amino acids: CASSLANKLFF. The CDR3 bases are TGTGCCAGCAGTTTAGCTAATAAACTGTTTTTT.

The chain carries TRBV9 and TRBJ2-3; TRBD2 matches 8 bases. The CDR3 has 14 residues. Germline V gene lookup returns CDR1 SGDLS and CDR2 YYNGEE. Germline trimming cut 1 base from V and 6 bases from J; bases unmatched to any gene: 4. CDR3 sequence (DNA): TGTGCCAGCAGCGTATCCAGCGGGAGTGATACGCAGTATTTT. It codes for CASSVSSGSDTQYF.

The genes are TRBV4-1 and TRBJ2-7, with D perhaps matching TRBD2 (5 bases). This CDR3 comprises 15 residues. The germline CDR1 and CDR2 sequences are MGHRA and YSYEKL. V lost 1 base and J 0 bases, leaving 10 bases between the germline ends. CDR3 nucleotide sequence: TGCGCCAGCAGCCAAGTTCGTACTAGCTCCTACGAGCAGTACTTC. Encoded protein: CASSQVRTSSYEQYF.

The chain joins TRBV6-5 to TRBJ2-5, with no clear D. The CDR3 consists of 15 residues. V was pared by 2 bases and J by 3 bases, with 13 bases between. Germline V gives CDR1 MNHEY, CDR2 SVGAGI. CDR3 amino acids: CASSYRHPSKETQYF. Here the CDR3 DNA reads TGTGCCAGCAGTTACCGACATCCGTCGAAAGAGACCCAGTACTTC.

The chain links TRBV2 to TRBJ2-5, with D perhaps matching TRBD2 (5 bases). CDR3 length equals 11 residues. CDR1 and CDR2 (germline): SNHLY, FYNNEI. Trimming removed 8 bases from V and 9 bases from J, with 13 bases in between. The CDR3 sequence: CASASSRPQYF. DNA of the CDR3: TGTGCCAGCGCATCTAGCAGACCCCAGTACTTC.

The V call is TRBV27, the J call TRBJ1-1; D is perhaps TRBD1 (5 bases). V was cut by 3 bases and J by 1 base, with 9 bases left in between. Germline V gene data show CDR1 as MNHEY and CDR2 as SMNVEV (reference sequence). The CDR3 sequence is 14 residues long. Here the CDR3 reads CASSLGLQNTEAFF. The DNA for the CDR3 is TGTGCCAGCAGTTTGGGACTTCAGAACACTGAAGCTTTCTTT.

The rearrangement uses TRBV27 and TRBJ2-3, with 12 bases fitting TRBD2. The CDR3 consists of 17 residues. V shed 2 bases and J 9 bases; nucleotides not matched to a gene: 12. Germline lookup yields CDR1 MNHEY and CDR2 SMNVEV (reference sequence). CDR3 in DNA: TGTGCCAGCAGTTTAACCCCTAGCGGGGGGGCGCGAGGGACGCAGTATTTT. It specifies CASSLTPSGGARGTQYF.

The chain employs TRBV7-9 and TRBJ1-2, with D maybe TRBD1 (6 bases). CDR1 is SEHNR and CDR2 is FQNEAQ in the germline V gene (reference sequence). The CDR3 length is 16 residues. The germline V and J ends were trimmed by 1 base and 3 bases, with 15 bases remaining between them. The CDR3 protein is CASSLGGFPGDYGYTF. The CDR3 DNA reads TGTGCCAGCAGCTTAGGCGGGTTTCCAGGGGACTATGGCTACACCTTC. Supplemented by reference TRBV7-9 and TRBJ1-2, the full variable domain reads DTGVSQNPRHKITKRGQNVTFRCDPISEHNRLYWYRQTLGQGPEFLTYFQNEAQLEKSRLLSDRFSAERPKGSFSTLEIQRTEQGDSAMYLCASSLGGFPGDYGYTFGSGTRLTVV.

The chain recombines TRBV5-5 with TRBJ2-7, with 9 bases that match TRBD2. The CDR3 is 16 amino acids. Trimming removed 5 bases from V and 0 bases from J; junction bases left unmatched: 9. Germline-derived CDR1 and CDR2 are SGHKS and YYEKEE (reference sequence). The CDR3 loop reads CASSYGAGGSSYEQYF. CDR3 DNA: TGTGCCAGCAGTTACGGCGCGGGGGGGAGCTCCTACGAGCAGTACTTC. Drawing the rest from reference TRBV5-5 and TRBJ2-7, the complete variable domain is DAGVTQSPTHLIKTRGQQVTLRCSPISGHKSVSWYQQVLGQGPQFIFQYYEKEERGRGNFPDRFSARQFPNYSSELNVNALLLGDSALYLCASSYGAGGSSYEQYFGPGTRLTVT.

V usage is TRBV25-1 and J usage is TRBJ1-6; D call uncertain. Germline CDR1 and CDR2: MGHDK and SYGVNS. Trimming left V 5 bases short and J 5 bases short, with 13 bases between. The CDR3 is made up of 15 amino acids. CDR3 in amino acids: CASSSNTVNNSPLHF. In DNA, the CDR3 is TGTGCCAGCAGTTCAAATACAGTTAATAATTCACCCCTCCACTTT.

This chain joins TRBV4-1 and TRBJ2-5; D not resolved. Germline values: CDR1 MGHRA, CDR2 YSYEKL. The germline V and J ends were trimmed by 1 base and 0 bases, with 9 bases remaining between them. This CDR3 has 15 residues. CDR3 sequence: CASSQVGRYQETQYF. The CDR3 bases are TGCGCCAGCAGCCAAGTGGGCAGGTACCAAGAGACCCAGTACTTC.

This clone was detected only once. The V and J genes are TRBV28 and TRBJ2-3; 11 bases fit TRBD1. CDR3 length: 16 residues. V gave up 3 bases and J gave up 6 bases; unmatched junction bases: 8. CDR1 MDHEN and CDR2 SYDVKM come from the germline V gene. The CDR3 here is CASSFRWTGGADTQYF. CDR3 DNA: TGTGCCAGCAGTTTCCGATGGACAGGGGGCGCGGATACGCAGTATTTT.